This T cell receptor beta chain is drawn from a study of control samples from healthy donors and cancer patients. V was trimmed by 0 bases and J by 3 bases, leaving 9 bases between them. The CDR3 runs to 15 residues. From germline, CDR1 is SGHVS and CDR2 FNYEAQ. Sequenced by immunoSEQ multiplex PCR; TCRdb stores in-frame clones only, minus some. The repertoire holds 120,000 to 150,000 clones, with about nine tenths as singletons. J is TRBJ1-5 and V is TRBV7-6; D gene unclear. Material for sequencing was blood. This receptor was obtained from a man aged 25 to 40 in good health. CDR3 amino acids: CASSLAEGPNQPQHF. The DNA for the CDR3 is TGTGCCAGCAGCTTAGCGGAAGGTCCCAATCAGCCCCAGCATTTT.